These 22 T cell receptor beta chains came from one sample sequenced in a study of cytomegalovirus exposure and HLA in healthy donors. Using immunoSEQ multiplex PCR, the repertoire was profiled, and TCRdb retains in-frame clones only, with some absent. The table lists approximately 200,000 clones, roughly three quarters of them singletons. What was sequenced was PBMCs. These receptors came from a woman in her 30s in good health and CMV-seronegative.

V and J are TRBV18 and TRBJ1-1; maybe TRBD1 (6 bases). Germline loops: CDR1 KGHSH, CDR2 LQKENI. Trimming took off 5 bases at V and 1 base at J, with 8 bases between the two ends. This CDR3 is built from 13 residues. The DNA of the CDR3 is TGTGCCAGCTCAACGACAGGGAACACTGAAGCTTTCTTT. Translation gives CASSTTGNTEAFF.

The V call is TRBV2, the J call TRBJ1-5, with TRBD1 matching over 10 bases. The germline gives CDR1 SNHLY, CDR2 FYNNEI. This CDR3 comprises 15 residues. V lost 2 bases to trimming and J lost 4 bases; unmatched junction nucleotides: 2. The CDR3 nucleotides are TGTGCCAGCAGTGAATGGGGACAGGGGAATCAGCCCCAGCATTTT. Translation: CASSEWGQGNQPQHF.

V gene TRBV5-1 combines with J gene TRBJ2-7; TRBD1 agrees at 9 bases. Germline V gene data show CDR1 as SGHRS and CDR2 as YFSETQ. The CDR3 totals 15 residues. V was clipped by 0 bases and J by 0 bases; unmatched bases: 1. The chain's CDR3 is CASSLGQGDSYEQYF. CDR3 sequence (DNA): TGCGCCAGCAGCTTGGGACAGGGGGACTCCTACGAGCAGTACTTC.

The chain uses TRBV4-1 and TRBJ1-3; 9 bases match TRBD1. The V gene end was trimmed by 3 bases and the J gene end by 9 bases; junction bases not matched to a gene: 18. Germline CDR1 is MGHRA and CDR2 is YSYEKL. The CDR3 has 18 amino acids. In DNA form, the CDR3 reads TGCGCCAGCAGCCAGAGCCTTGGACAGACAGGGGGAAGTGGCACCATATATTTT. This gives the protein CASSQSLGQTGGSGTIYF.

This chain's CDR3 is CASSETSGRAGLFF. DNA for the CDR3: TGTGCCAGCAGCGAAACTAGCGGGAGGGCCGGGCTGTTCTTC. The rearrangement joins TRBV5-4 to TRBJ2-1; TRBD2 aligns across 13 bases. Germline V gives CDR1 SGHNT, CDR2 YYREEE (reference sequence). CDR3 length equals 14 residues. J lost 15 bases, V lost 4 bases, and 10 bases had no gene match.

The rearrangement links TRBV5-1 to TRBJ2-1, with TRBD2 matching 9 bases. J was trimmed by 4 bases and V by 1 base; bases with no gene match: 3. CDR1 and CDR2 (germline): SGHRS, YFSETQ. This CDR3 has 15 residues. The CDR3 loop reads CASSLSGRSYNEQFF. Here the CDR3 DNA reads TGCGCCAGCAGCTTGAGCGGGAGGTCTTACAATGAGCAGTTCTTC.

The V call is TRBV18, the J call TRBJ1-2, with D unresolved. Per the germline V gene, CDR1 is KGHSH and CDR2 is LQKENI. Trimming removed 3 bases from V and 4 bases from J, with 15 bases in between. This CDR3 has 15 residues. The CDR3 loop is CASSPTPTGSYGYTF. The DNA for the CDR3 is TGTGCCAGCTCACCGACTCCCACCGGGAGCTATGGCTACACCTTC.

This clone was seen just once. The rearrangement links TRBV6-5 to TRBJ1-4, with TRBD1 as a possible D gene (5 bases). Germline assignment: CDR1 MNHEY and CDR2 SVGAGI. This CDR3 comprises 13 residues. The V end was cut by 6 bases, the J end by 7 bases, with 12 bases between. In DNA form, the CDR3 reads TGTGCCAGCAGGCGGCAGGGCGGTGAAAAACTGTTTTTT. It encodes CASRRQGGEKLFF.

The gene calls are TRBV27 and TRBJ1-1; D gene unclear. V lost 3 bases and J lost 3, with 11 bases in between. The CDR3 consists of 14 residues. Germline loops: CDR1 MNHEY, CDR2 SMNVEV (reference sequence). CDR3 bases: TGTGCCAGCAGTTTGTCCAGACGGGACACTGAAGCTTTCTTT. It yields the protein CASSLSRRDTEAFF.

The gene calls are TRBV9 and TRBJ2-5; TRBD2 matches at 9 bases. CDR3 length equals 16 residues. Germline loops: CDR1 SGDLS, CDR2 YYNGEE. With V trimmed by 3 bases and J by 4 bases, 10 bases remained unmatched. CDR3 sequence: CASSALAGAQRETQYF. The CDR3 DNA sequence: TGTGCCAGCAGCGCCTTAGCGGGAGCTCAGAGAGAGACCCAGTACTTC. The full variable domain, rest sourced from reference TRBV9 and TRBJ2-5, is DSGVTQTPKHLITATGQRVTLRCSPRSGDLSVYWYQQSLDQGLQFLIQYYNGEERAKGNILERFSAQQFPDLHSELNLSSLELGDSALYFCASSALAGAQRETQYFGPGTRLLVL.

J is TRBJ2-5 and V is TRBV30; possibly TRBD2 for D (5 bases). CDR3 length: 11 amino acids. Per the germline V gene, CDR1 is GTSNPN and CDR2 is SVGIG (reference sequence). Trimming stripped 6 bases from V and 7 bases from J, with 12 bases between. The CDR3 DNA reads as TGTGCCTGCCCCGGGGTAGGGACCCAGTACTTC. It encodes CACPGVGTQYF.

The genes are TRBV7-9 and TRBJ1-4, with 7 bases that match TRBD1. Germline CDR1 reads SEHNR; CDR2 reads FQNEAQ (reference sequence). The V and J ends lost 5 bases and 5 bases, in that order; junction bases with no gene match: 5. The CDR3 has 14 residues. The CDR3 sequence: CASSRGQINEKLFF. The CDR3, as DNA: TGTGCCAGCAGCCGGGGACAGATAAATGAAAAACTGTTTTTT. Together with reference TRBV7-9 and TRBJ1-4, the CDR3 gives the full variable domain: DTGVSQNPRHKITKRGQNVTFRCDPISEHNRLYWYRQTLGQGPEFLTYFQNEAQLEKSRLLSDRFSAERPKGSFSTLEIQRTEQGDSAMYLCASSRGQINEKLFFGSGTQLSVL.

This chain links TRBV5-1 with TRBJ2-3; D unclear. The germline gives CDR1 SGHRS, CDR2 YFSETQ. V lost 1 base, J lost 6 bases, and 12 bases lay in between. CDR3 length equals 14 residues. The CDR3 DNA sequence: TGCGCCAGCAGCTTGAAGCCCCCTGTCGATACGCAGTATTTT. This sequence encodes CASSLKPPVDTQYF.

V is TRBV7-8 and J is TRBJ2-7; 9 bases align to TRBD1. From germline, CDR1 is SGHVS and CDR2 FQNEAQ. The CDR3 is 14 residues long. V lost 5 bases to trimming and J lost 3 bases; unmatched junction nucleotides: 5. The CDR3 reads CASSADRGHYEQYF. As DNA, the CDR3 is TGTGCCAGCAGCGCGGACAGGGGTCACTACGAGCAGTACTTC.

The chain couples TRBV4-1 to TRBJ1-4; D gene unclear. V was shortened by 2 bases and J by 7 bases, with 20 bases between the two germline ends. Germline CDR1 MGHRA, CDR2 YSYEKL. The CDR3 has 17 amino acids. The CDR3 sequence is CASSQPSGSEASEKLFF. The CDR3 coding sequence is TGCGCCAGCAGCCAACCCTCCGGCTCCGAGGCCAGTGAAAAACTGTTTTTT.

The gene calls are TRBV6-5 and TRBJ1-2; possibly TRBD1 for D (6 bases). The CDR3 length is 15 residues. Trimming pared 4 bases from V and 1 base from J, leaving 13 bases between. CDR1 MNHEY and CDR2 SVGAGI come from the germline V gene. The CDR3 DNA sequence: TGTGCCAGCAGTTCACCAGGACAGCATAACTATGGCTACACCTTC. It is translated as CASSSPGQHNYGYTF.

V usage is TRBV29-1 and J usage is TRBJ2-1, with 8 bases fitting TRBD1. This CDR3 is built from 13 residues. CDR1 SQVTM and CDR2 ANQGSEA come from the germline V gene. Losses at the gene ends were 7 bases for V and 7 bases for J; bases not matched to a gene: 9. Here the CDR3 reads CSAFGTGLNEQFF. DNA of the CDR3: TGCAGCGCGTTCGGGACAGGCCTAAATGAGCAGTTCTTC.

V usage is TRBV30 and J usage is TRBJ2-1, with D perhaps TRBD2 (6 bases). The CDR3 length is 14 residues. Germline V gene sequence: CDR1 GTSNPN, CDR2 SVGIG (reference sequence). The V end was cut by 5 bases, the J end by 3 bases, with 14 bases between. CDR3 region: CAWGTGGSYNEQFF. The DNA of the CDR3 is TGTGCCTGGGGAACTGGGGGGAGCTACAATGAGCAGTTCTTC.

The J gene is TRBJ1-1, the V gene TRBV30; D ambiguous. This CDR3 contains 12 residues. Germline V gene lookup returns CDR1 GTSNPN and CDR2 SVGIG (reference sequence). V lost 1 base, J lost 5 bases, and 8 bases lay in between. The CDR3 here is CAWSGGGTEAFF. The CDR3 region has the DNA TGTGCCTGGAGTGGAGGTGGGACTGAAGCTTTCTTT.

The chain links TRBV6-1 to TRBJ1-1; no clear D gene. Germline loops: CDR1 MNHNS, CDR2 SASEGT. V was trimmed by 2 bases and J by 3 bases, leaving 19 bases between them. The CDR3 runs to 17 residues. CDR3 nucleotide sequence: TGTGCCAGCAGTGAATACGGGAATTGGGGAATTGACACTGAAGCTTTCTTT. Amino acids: CASSEYGNWGIDTEAFF.

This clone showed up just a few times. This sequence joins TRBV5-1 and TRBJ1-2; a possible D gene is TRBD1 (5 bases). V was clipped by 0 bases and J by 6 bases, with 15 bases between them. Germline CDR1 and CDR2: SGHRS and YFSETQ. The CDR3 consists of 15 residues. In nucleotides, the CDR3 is TGCGCCAGCAGCTTGGATTCGTCAGGGTTTGATGGCTACACCTTC. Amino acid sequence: CASSLDSSGFDGYTF.

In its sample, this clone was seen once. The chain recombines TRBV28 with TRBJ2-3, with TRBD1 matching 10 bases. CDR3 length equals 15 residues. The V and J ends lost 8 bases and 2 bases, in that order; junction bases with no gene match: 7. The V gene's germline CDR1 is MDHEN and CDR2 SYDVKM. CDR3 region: CASAWTGGFTDTQYF. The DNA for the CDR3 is TGTGCCAGCGCCTGGACAGGGGGATTCACAGATACGCAGTATTTT.